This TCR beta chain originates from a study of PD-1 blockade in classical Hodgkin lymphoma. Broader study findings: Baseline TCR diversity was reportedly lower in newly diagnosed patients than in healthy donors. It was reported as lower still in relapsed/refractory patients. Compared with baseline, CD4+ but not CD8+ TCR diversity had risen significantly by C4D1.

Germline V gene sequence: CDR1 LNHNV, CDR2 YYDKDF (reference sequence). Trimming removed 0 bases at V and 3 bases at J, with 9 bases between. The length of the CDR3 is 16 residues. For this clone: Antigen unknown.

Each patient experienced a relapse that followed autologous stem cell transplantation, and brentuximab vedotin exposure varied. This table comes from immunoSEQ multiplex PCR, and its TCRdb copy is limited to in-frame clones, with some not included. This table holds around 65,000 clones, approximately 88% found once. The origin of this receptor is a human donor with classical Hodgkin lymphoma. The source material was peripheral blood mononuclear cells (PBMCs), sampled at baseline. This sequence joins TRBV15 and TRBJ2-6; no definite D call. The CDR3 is CATSREVLGGANVLTF. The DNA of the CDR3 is TGTGCCACCAGCAGAGAAGTATTGGGTGGGGCCAACGTCCTGACTTTC.